The rows below give T cell receptor beta chains drawn from one sample of a study of beta chain features in type 1 diabetes. This table comes from immunoSEQ multiplex PCR, and its TCRdb copy is limited to in-frame clones, with some not included. The table records more than 250,000 clones, around 22% of them present only once. Sequencing was carried out using naive CD4+ T cells from blood. The source is a woman aged 25 to 39 with type 1 diabetes. CDR3s leave out the opening cysteine and the closing phenylalanine or tryptophan.

V: TRBV29-1; CDR3: SASTGEGYGYT
V: TRBV7-8; CDR3: ASRPWGDQETQY
V: TRBV6-5; CDR3: ASSYSYRVETQY
V: TRBV29-1; CDR3: SVIDRVTEAF
V: TRBV7-8; CDR3: ASLQGRYNEQF
V: TRBV29-1; CDR3: SVGQRESEQY
V: TRBV27; CDR3: ASRHGHLSPYEQY
V: TRBV30; CDR3: AWSTLNRAEAF
V: TRBV7-9; CDR3: ASSSTLTGANVLT
V: TRBV28; CDR3: ASREGSGANVLT
V: TRBV15; CDR3: ATSTSQGANEKLF
V: TRBV7-9; CDR3: ASSPPQGNTDTQY
V: TRBV4-1; CDR3: ASSQNSGSADTQY
V: TRBV25-1; CDR3: ASSKGLALYNEQF
V: TRBV15; CDR3: ATSRDVGGGYT
V: TRBV15; CDR3: ATSRLAGGTETQY
V: TRBV4-1; CDR3: ASSLRLAGIGYQETQY
V: TRBV19; CDR3: ASGRGGNTEAF
V: TRBV27; CDR3: ASSRQTTGTANTEAF
V: TRBV10-1; CDR3: ASSDGRGGYGYT
V: TRBV7-9; CDR3: ASSGAGLTDTQY
V: TRBV19; CDR3: ASKGADNQPQH
V: TRBV9; CDR3: ASSVAASGSRETQY
V: TRBV29-1; CDR3: SVEGDEDTQY
V: TRBV29-1; CDR3: SAELAGGSQETQY
V: TRBV5-1; CDR3: ASSLDGQAKFYGYT
V: TRBV9; CDR3: ASSPRDLGPEQY
V: TRBV7-9; CDR3: ASSSRGPAPEQY
V: TRBV20-1; CDR3: SAPEGEQF
V: TRBV18; CDR3: ASSASGRRETQY
V: TRBV5-1; CDR3: ASRDSTETQY
V: TRBV9; CDR3: ASSVGTRETQY
V: TRBV30; CDR3: AWTPLEETQY
V: TRBV10-3; CDR3: AISATAGNEQF
V: TRBV6-5; CDR3: ASRASGANVLT
V: TRBV11-2; CDR3: ASRRQGKGEQY
V: TRBV18; CDR3: ASSPDRVDEQY
V: TRBV7-8; CDR3: ASSRKTSGHTGELF
V: TRBV9; CDR3: ASSTQTSLVNEQF
V: TRBV27; CDR3: ASSGAGEYNEQF
V: TRBV5-1; CDR3: ASREEDKAF
V: TRBV18; CDR3: ASFPGPGQAPSLQY
V: TRBV9; CDR3: ASSVGLDSTDTQY
V: TRBV2; CDR3: ASSSWGRESYEQF
V: TRBV9; CDR3: ASSVDPQYNSGNTIY
V: TRBV29-1; CDR3: SVTGTGTYGYT
V: TRBV28; CDR3: ASSWAHEQY
V: TRBV2; CDR3: ASMGLAGAHEQF
V: TRBV11-2; CDR3: ASSLSSGGWYGYT
V: TRBV18; CDR3: ASSPGLAGAGDTQY
V: TRBV10-3; CDR3: ATGTQETQY
V: TRBV9; CDR3: ASSVDGRPYEQY
V: TRBV11-2; CDR3: ASSLLDAETQY
V: TRBV28; CDR3: ASSLRYEQY
V: TRBV5-1; CDR3: ASSLTIPAALYEQY
V: TRBV19; CDR3: ASSPLGSGSSYNEQF
V: TRBV28; CDR3: ASRNNRGTYGYT
V: TRBV18; CDR3: ASSTPSSYNEQF
V: TRBV25-1; CDR3: ASSRGQETQY
V: TRBV7-3; CDR3: ASSFQGTSGYEQY